This TCR beta chain stems from a study of identical twins. Notes on the study in general: Twins shared out-of-frame alpha sequences with excess low generation probability. Fewer insertions were carried by abundant cord blood beta clonotypes, but none was seen in memory repertoires. The analysis was cross-sectional rather than longitudinal within donors. The models gave estimates that fell short of the out-of-frame TCR alpha sharing seen in monozygotic twins.

This clonotype was picked up a small number of times. Its target is not known. The CDR3 loop spans 14 amino acids. The V gene end was trimmed by 4 bases and the J gene end by 6 bases; junction bases not matched to a gene: 8. Germline V gene data show CDR1 as ENHRY and CDR2 as SYGVKD. One entry per CDR3 protein results from TCRdb running MiXCR on the 5' RACE reads. The table includes around 530,000 distinct CDR3 sequences, 13% to 15% detected once. The sample also formed part of further work on yellow fever vaccine responses in identical twins.

Sequencing was performed on CD4+ T cells sorted from blood. The V and J genes are TRBV10-3 and TRBJ2-7; 8 bases line up with TRBD1. The origin of this receptor is a young woman in good health. CDR3 loop: CAISAGQGSSEQYF. The CDR3 region has the DNA TGTGCCATCAGTGCTGGACAGGGTTCGTCCGAGCAGTACTTC.